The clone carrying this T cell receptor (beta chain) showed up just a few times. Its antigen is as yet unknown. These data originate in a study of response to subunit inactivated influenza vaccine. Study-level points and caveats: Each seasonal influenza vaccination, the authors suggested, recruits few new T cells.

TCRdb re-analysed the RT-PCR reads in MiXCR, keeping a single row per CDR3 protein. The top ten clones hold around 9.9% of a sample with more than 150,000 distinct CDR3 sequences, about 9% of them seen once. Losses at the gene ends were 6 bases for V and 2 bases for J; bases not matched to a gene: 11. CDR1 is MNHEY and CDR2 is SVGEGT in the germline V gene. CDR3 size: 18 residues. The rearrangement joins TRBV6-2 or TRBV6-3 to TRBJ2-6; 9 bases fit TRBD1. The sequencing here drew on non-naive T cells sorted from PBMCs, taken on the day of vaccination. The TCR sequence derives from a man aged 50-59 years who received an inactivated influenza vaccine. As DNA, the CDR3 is TGTGCCAGCAGCCGTTACCGGGACAGGGTAACTGGGGCCAACGTCCTGACTTTC. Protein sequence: CASSRYRDRVTGANVLTF.